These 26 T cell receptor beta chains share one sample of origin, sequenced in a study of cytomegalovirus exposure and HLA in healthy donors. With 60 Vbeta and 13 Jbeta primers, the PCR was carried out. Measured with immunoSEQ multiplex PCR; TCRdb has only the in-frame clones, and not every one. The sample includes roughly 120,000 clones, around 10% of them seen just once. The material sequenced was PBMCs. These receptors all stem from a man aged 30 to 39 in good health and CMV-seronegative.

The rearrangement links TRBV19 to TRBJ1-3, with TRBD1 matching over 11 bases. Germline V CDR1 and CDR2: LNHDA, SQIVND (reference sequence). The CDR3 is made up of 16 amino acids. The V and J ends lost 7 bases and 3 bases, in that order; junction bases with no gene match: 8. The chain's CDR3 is CASTLWTGGIGNTIYF. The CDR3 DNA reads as TGTGCCAGTACCCTGTGGACAGGGGGCATTGGAAACACCATATATTTT.

The CDR3 region is CASSLVGAGHHGYTF. CDR3 in DNA: TGTGCCAGCAGCTTAGTTGGCGCAGGACACCATGGCTACACCTTC. This chain uses TRBV7-2 with TRBJ1-2; possibly TRBD1 for D (5 bases). This CDR3 is 15 amino acids long. V dropped 1 base and J dropped 6 bases, with 15 bases sitting between them. CDR1 is SGHTA, CDR2 FQGNSA, per germline.

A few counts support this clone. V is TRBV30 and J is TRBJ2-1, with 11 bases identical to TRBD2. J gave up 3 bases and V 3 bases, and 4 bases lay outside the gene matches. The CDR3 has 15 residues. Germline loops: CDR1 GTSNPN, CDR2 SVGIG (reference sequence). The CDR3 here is CAWSEGLAVYNEQFF. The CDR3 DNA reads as TGTGCCTGGAGCGAGGGACTAGCGGTCTACAATGAGCAGTTCTTC.

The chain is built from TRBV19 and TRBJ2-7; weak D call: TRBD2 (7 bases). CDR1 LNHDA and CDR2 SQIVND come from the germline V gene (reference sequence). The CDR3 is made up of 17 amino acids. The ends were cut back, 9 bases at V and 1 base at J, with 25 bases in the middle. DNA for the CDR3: TGTGCCAGCGCAGAAGCCGCCGGGGGGCTTAGGTCCTACGAGCAGTACTTC. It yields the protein CASAEAAGGLRSYEQYF.

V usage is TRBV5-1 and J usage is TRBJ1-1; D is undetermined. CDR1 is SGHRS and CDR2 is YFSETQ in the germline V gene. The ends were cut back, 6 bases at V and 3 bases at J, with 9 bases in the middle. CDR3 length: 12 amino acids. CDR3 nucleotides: TGCGCCAGCACGGGAGAATACACTGAAGCTTTCTTT. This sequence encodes CASTGEYTEAFF.

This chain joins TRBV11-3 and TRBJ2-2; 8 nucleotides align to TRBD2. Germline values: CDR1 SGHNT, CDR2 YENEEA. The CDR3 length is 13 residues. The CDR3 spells CACRAGVSGELFF. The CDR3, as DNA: TGTGCTTGTAGAGCGGGAGTCTCCGGGGAGCTGTTTTTT. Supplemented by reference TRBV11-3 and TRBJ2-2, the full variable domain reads EAGVVQSPRYKIIEKKQPVAFWCNPISGHNTLYWYLQNLGQGPELLIRYENEEAVDDSQLPKDRFSAERLKGVDSTLKIQPAELGDSAVYLCACRAGVSGELFFGEGSRLTVL.

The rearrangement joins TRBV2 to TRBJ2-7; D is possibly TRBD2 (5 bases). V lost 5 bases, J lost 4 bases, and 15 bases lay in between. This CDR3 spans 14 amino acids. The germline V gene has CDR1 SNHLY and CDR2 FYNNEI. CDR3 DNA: TGTGCCAGCAGTCCTCGGGTAGCGAAGTACGAGCAGTACTTC. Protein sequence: CASSPRVAKYEQYF.

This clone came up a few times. CDR3 DNA: TGTGCAAGCCCCGTCCACATTCAGTACTTC. This encodes CASPVHIQYF. The V gene is TRBV12-2, the J gene TRBJ2-4; TRBD2, the D gene given by the table, was not confirmed from the DNA. TRBV12-2 is deemed a pseudogene. The length of the CDR3 is 10 residues.

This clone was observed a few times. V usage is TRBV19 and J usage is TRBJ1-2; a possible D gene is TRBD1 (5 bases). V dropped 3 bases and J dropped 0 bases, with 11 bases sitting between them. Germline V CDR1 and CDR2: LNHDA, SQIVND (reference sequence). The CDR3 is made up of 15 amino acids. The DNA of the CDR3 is TGTGCCAGTAGTATCCCCCAGGGCACTAACTATGGCTACACCTTC. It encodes CASSIPQGTNYGYTF.

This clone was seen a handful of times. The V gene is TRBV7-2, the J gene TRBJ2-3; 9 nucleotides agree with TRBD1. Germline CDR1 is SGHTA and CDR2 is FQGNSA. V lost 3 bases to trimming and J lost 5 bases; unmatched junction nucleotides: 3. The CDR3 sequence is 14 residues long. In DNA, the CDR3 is TGTGCCAGCAGCTTGGGACAGGGAGTAGATACGCAGTATTTT. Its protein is CASSLGQGVDTQYF.

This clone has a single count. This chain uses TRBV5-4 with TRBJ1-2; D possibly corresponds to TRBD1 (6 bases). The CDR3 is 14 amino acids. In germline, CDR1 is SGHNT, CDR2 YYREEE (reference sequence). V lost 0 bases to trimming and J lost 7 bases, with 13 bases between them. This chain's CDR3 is CASSLEGGSGGYTF. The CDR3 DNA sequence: TGTGCCAGCAGCTTGGAAGGGGGAAGCGGTGGCTACACCTTC.

CDR3 loop: CASSVGGSITDTQYF. In DNA form, the CDR3 reads TGTGCCAGCAGCGTAGGCGGGAGTATCACAGATACGCAGTATTTT. V usage is TRBV9 and J usage is TRBJ2-3, with TRBD2 matching 7 bases. CDR3 length: 15 residues. Trimming removed 0 bases from V and 2 bases from J; junction bases left unmatched: 3. Germline CDR1 and CDR2: SGDLS and YYNGEE.

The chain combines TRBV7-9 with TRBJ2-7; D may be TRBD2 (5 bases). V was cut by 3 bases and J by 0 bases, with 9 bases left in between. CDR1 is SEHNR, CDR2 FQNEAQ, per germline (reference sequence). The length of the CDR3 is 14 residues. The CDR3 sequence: CASSFTGSSYEQYF. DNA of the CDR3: TGTGCCAGCAGCTTTACGGGGAGCTCCTACGAGCAGTACTTC.

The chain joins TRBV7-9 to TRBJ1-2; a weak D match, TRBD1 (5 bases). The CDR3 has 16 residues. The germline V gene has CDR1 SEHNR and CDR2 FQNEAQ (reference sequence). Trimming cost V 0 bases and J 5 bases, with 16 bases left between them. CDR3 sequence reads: CASSLAQEGMRYGYTF. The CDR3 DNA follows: TGTGCCAGCAGCTTAGCGCAGGAGGGGATGAGGTATGGCTACACCTTC.

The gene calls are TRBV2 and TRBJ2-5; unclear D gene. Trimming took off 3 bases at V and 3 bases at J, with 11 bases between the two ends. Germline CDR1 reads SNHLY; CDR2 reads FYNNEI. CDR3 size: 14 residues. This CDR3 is CASSEGRPKETQYF. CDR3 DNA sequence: TGTGCCAGCAGTGAGGGCAGACCGAAAGAGACCCAGTACTTC.

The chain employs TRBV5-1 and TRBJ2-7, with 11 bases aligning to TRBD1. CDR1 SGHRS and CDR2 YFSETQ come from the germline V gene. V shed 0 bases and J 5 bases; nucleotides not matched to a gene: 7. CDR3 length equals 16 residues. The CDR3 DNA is TGCGCCAGCAGCTTGGGGAATTTGGGACAGGGGGACGAGCAGTACTTC. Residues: CASSLGNLGQGDEQYF.

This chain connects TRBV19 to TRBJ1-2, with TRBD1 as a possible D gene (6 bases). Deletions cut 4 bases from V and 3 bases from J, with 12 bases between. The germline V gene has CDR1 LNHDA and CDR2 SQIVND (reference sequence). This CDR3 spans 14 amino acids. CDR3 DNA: TGTGCCAGTAGTACCCGGGCAGGGGACTATGGCTACACCTTC. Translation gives CASSTRAGDYGYTF.

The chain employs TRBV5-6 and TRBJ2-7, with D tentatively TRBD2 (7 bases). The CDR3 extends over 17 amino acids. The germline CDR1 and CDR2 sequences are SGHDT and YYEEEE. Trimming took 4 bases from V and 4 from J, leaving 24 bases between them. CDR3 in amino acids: CASSGGGGGLLIYEQYF. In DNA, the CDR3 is TGTGCCAGCAGCGGGGGCGGGGGAGGGCTCCTAATTTACGAGCAGTACTTC.

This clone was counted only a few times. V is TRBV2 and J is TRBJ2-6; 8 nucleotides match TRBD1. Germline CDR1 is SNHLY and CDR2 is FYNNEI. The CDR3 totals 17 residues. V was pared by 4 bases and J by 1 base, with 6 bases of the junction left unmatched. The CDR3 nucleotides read TGTGCCAGCAGTGGGACAGGGTCCAGGTCTGGGGCCAACGTCCTGACTTTC. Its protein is CASSGTGSRSGANVLTF. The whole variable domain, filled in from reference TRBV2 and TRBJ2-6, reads EPEVTQTPSHQVTQMGQEVILRCVPISNHLYFYWYRQILGQKVEFLVSFYNNEISEKSEIFDDQFSVERPDGSNFTLKIRSTKLEDSAMYFCASSGTGSRSGANVLTFGAGSRLTVL.

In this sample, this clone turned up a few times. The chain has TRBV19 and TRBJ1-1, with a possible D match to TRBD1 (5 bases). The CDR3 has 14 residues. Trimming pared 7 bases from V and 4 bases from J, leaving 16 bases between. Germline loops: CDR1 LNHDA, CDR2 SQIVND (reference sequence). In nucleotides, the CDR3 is TGTGCCAGTACCCTCCGGGGGACGGGCACTGAAGCTTTCTTT. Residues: CASTLRGTGTEAFF.

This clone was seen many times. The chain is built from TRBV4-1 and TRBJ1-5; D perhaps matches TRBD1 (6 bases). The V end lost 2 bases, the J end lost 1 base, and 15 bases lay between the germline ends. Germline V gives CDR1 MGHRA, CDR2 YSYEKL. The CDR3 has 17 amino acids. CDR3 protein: CASSQTPAGESNQPQHF. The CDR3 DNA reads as TGCGCCAGCAGCCAAACCCCAGCAGGGGAGAGCAATCAGCCCCAGCATTTT.

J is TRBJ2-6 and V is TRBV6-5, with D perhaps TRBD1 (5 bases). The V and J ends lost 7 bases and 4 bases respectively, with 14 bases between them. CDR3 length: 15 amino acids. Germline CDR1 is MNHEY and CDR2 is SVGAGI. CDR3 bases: TGTGCCAGCAAAGTAGATGGGGCAGGGGCCAACGTCCTGACTTTC. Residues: CASKVDGAGANVLTF.

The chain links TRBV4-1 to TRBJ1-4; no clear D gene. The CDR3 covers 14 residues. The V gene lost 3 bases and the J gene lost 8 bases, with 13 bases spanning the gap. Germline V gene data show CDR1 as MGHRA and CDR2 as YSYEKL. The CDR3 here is CASSHVGVDEKLFF. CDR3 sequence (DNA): TGCGCCAGCAGCCACGTCGGGGTTGACGAAAAACTGTTTTTT.

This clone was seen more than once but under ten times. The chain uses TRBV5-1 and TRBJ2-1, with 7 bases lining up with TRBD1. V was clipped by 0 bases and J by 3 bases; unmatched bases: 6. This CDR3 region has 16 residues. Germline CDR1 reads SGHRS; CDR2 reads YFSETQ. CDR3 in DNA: TGCGCCAGCAGCTTGGGGACGTGGGACAGCTACAATGAGCAGTTCTTC. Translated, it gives CASSLGTWDSYNEQFF.

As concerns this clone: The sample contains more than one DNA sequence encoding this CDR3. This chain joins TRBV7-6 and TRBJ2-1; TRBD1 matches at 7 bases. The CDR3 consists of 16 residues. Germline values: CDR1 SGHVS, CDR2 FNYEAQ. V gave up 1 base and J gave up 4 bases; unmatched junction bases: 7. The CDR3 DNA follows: TGTGCCAGCAGCTTAGAGGCAGGGGGATCTTACAATGAGCAGTTCTTC. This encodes CASSLEAGGSYNEQFF.

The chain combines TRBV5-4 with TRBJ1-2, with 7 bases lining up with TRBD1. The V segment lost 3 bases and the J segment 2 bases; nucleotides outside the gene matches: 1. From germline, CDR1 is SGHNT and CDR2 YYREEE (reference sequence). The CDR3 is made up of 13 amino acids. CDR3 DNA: TGTGCCAGCAGCTCACAGGGGAACTATGGCTACACCTTC. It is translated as CASSSQGNYGYTF.